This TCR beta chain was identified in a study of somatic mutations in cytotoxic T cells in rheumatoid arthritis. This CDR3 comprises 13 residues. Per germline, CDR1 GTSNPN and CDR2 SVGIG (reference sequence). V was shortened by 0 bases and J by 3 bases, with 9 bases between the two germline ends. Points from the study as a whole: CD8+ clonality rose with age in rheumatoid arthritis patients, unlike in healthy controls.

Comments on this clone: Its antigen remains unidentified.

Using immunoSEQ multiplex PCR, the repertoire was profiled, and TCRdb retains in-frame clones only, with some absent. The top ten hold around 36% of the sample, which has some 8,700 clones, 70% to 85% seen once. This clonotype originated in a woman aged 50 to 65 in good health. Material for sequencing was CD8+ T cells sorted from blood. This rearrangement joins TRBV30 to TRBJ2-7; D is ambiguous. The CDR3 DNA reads TGTGCCTGGAGTGTCGGTCCGAACTACGAGCAGTACTTC. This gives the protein CAWSVGPNYEQYF.